This TCR beta chain was obtained from a study of blood T cell repertoires in COVID-19. The V gene's germline CDR1 is SGHRS and CDR2 YFSETQ. This CDR3 spans 15 amino acids. J was trimmed by 3 bases and V by 6 bases; bases with no gene match: 7. Generated by immunoSEQ multiplex PCR, the TCRdb table keeps only in-frame clones and is missing some. The repertoire consists of approximately 300,000 clones, with approximately 86% occurring once and the leading ten covering around 4.2%. This chain joins TRBV5-1 and TRBJ2-1, with 9 bases fitting TRBD2. The sample taken for sequencing was peripheral blood. The source of this sequence is a woman aged 45-65 years with active or convalescent COVID-19. CDR3 DNA: TGCGCCAGCACCATTAGCGGGAGTGACTACAATGAGCAGTTCTTC. Translated: CASTISGSDYNEQFF.